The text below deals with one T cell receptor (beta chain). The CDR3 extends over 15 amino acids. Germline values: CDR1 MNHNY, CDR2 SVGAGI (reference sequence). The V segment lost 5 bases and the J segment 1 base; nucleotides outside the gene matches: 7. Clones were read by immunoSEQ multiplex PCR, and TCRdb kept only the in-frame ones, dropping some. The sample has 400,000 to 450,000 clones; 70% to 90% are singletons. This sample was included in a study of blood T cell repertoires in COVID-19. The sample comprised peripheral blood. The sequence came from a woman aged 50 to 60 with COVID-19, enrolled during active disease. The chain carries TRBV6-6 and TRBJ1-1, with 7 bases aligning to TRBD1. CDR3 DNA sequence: TGTGCCAGCAGTCAAACCTCAGGGGGGAACACTGAAGCTTTCTTT. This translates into CASSQTSGGNTEAFF.